The rows below give T cell receptor beta chains drawn from one sample of a study of T-cell reconstitution after alpha-beta-depleted transplantation in children. TCRdb passed the PCR reads through MiXCR, listing each CDR3 protein once. The sample lists about 540,000 distinct CDR3 sequences, 15% to 20% occurring once. Sequencing was performed on PBMCs from the stem cell graft donor, taken from the stem cell graft. All receptors come from a human donor who donated a stem cell graft to a child with acute lymphoblastic leukemia. Each CDR3 is given with its conserved first and last residue.

V gene,CDR3 protein
TRBV5-1,CASSAGLAEGYEQYF
TRBV5-1,CASSFNNLQETQYF
TRBV5-1,CASSEGLVGADTQYF
TRBV12-3/TRBV12-4,CASRIQTWGRGVTEAFF
TRBV10-3,CAISAGLGANNQPQHF
TRBV29-1,CSGCCGIDTEAFF
TRBV27,CASRPRVASGTGLYNEQFF
TRBV10-3,CAIRPETTNSPLHF
TRBV18,CASSPNGGDTQYF
TRBV29-1,CSVGQGNGELFF
TRBV18,CASSPPLLAGVGTDTQYF
TRBV5-1,CASSPTGFYEQYF
TRBV20-1,CSAERVAGGNTGELFF
TRBV29-1,CSDLSGTQAFGGYTF
TRBV15,CATSKSTTGYANYGYTF
TRBV20-1,CSARRSNTEAFF